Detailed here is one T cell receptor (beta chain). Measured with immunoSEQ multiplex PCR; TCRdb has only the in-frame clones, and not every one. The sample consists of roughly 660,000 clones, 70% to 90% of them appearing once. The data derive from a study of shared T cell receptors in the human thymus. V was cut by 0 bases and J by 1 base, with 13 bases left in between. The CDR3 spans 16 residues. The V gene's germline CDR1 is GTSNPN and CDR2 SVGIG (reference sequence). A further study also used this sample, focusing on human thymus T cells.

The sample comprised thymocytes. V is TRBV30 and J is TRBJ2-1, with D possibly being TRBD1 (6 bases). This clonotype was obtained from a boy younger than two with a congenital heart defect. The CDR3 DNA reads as TGTGCCTGGAGTGTGGGGACAACTGGATCCTACAATGAGCAGTTCTTC. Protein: CAWSVGTTGSYNEQFF.